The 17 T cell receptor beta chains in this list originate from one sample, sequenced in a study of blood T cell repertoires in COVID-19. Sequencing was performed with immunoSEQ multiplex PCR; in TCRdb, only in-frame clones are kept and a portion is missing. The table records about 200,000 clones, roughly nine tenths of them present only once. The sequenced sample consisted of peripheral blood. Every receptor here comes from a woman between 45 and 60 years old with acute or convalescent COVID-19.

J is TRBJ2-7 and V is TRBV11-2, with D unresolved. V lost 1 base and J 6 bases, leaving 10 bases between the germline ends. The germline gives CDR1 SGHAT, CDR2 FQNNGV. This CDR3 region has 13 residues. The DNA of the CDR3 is TGTGCCAGCAGCTTAGGTCCAGTTCCCGAGCAGTACTTC. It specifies CASSLGPVPEQYF.

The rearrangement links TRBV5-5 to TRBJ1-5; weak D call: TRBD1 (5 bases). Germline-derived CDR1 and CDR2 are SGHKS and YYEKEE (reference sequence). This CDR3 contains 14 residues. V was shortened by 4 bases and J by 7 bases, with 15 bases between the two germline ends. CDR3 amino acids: CASSTGTSGQPQHF. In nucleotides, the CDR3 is TGTGCCAGCAGCACTGGGACCAGCGGGCAGCCCCAGCATTTT.

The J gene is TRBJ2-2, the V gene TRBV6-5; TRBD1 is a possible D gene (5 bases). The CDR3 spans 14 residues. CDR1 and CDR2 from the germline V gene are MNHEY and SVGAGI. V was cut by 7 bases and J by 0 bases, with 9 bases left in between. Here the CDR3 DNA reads TGTGCCAGCAAACGACAGTCGAACACCGGGGAGCTGTTTTTT. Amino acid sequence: CASKRQSNTGELFF.

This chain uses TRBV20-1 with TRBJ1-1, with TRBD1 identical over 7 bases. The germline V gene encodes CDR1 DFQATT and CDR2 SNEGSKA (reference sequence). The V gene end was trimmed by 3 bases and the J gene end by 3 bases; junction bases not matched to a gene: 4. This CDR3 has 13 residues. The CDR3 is CSASRQGDTEAFF. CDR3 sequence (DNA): TGCAGTGCTAGTCGGCAGGGGGACACTGAAGCTTTCTTT.

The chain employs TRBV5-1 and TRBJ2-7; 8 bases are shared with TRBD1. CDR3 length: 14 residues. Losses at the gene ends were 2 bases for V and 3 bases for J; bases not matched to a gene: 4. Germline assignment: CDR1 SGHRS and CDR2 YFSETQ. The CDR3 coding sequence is TGCGCCAGCAGCTTTTATGACAGGGGCTACGAGCAGTACTTC. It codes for CASSFYDRGYEQYF.

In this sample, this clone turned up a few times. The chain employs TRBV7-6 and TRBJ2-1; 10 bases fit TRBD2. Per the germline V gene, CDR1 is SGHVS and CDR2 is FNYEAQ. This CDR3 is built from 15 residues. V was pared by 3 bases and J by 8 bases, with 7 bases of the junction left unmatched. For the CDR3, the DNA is TGTGCCAGCAGCTTGATAGCGGGAGGAATGTATGAGCAGTTCTTC. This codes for CASSLIAGGMYEQFF.

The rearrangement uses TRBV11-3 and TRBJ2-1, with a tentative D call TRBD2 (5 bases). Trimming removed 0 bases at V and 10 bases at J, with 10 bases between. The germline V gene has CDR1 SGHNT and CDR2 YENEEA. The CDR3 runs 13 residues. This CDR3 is CASSLDSQREQFF. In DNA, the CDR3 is TGTGCCAGCAGCTTAGATTCCCAGCGGGAGCAGTTCTTC.

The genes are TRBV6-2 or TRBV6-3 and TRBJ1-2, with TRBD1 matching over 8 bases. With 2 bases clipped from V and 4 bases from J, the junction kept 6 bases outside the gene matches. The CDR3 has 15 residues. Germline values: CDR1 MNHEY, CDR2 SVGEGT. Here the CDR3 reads CASSYLGQGIYGYTF. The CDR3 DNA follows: TGTGCCAGCAGTTACCTAGGACAGGGAATCTATGGCTACACCTTC.

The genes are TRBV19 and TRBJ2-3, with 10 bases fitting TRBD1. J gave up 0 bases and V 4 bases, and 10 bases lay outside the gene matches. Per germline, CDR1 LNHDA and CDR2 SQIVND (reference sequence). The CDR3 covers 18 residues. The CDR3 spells CASSRARRGQGSTDTQYF. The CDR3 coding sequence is TGTGCCAGTAGTAGGGCCCGCCGGGGACAGGGGAGCACAGATACGCAGTATTTT.

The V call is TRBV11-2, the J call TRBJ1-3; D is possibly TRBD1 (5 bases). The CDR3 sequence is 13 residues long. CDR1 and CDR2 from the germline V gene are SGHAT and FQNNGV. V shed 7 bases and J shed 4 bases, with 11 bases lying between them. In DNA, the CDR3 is TGTGCCAGCACCGGGACTGAGGGAAACACCATATATTTT. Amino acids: CASTGTEGNTIYF.

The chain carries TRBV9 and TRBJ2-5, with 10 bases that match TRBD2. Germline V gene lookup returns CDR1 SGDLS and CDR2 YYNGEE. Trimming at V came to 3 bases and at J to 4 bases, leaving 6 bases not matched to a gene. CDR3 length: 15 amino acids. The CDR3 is CASSGKREGGETQYF. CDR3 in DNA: TGTGCCAGCAGCGGAAAGCGGGAGGGCGGAGAGACCCAGTACTTC.

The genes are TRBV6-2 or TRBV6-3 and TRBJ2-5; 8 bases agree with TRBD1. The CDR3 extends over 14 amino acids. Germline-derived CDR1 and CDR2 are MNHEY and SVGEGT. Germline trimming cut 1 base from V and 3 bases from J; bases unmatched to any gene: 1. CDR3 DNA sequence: TGTGCCAGCAGTTACTTGACAGGGGAAGAGACCCAGTACTTC. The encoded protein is CASSYLTGEETQYF.

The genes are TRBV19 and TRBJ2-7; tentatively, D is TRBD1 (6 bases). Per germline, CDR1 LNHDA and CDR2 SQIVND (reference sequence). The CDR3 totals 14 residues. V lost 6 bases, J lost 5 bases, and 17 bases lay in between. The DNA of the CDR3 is TGTGCCAGTAGGAGGACAGTTAAGCCCCACGAGCAGTACTTC. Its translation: CASRRTVKPHEQYF.

The CDR3 DNA reads TGTGCCATCGCGACGGTAGCGTCGAACTATGGCTACACCTTC. Its translation is CAIATVASNYGYTF. The chain carries TRBV7-9 and TRBJ1-2, with D hard to call. Trimming removed 10 bases at V and 2 bases at J, with 17 bases between. Germline assignment: CDR1 SEHNR and CDR2 FQNEAQ (reference sequence). The CDR3 is made up of 14 amino acids. The variable domain in full, with the rest retrieved from reference TRBV7-9 and TRBJ1-2, is DTGVSQNPRHKITKRGQNVTFRCDPISEHNRLYWYRQTLGQGPEFLTYFQNEAQLEKSRLLSDRFSAERPKGSFSTLEIQRTEQGDSAMYLCAIATVASNYGYTFGSGTRLTVV.

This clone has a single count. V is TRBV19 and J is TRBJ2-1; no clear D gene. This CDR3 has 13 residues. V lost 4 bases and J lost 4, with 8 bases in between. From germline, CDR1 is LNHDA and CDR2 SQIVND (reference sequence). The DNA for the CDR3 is TGTGCCAGTAGTAGGCAGATGTACAATGAGCAGTTCTTC. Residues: CASSRQMYNEQFF.

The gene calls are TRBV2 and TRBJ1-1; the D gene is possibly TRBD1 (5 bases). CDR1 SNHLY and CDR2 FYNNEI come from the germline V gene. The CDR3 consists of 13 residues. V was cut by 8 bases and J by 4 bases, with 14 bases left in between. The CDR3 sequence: CASPLGGTTEAFF. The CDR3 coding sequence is TGTGCCAGCCCCCTAGGAGGGACCACTGAAGCTTTCTTT.

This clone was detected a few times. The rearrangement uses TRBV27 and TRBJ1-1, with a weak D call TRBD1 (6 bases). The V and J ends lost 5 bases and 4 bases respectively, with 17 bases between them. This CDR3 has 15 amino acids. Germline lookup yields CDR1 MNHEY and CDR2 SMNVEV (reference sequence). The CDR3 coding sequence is TGTGCCAGCAGTCTCAACACAGGGATGAGCACTGAAGCTTTCTTT. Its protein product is CASSLNTGMSTEAFF.